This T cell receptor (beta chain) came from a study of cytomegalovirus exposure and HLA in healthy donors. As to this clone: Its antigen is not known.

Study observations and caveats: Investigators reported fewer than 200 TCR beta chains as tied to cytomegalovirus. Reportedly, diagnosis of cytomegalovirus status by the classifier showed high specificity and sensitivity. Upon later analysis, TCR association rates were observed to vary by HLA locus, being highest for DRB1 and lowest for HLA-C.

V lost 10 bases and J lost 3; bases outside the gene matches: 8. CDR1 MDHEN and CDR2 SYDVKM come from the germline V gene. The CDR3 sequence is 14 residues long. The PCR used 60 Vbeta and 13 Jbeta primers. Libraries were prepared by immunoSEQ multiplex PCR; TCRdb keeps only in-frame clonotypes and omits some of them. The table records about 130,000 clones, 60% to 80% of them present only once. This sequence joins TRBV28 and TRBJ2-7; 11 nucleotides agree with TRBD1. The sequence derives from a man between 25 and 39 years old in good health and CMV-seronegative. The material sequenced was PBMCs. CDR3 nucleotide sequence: TGTGCCACCAAAGGAGGGACAGGGGGCTACGAGCAGTACTTC. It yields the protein CATKGGTGGYEQYF.